This T cell receptor (beta chain) derives from a study of response to subunit inactivated influenza vaccine. As regards this clonotype: Its antigen is not known.

The V and J ends lost 5 bases and 5 bases respectively, with 9 bases between them. CDR3 length: 12 residues. Findings of the study overall: The authors offered the suggestion that each seasonal influenza vaccination recruits few new T cells.

One entry per CDR3 protein, called by TCRdb with MiXCR from the RT-PCR reads. This repertoire shows roughly 700,000 distinct CDR3 sequences, roughly 14% found once; its top ten account for around 6.5%. This receptor was identified in a man aged 45-60 years who received an inactivated influenza vaccine. The genes are TRBV12-3 or TRBV12-4 and TRBJ1-1; D is uncertain. The material was PBMCs from blood, obtained about 14 days before vaccination. Here the CDR3 DNA reads TGTGCCAGCAGTCCGTTGCCTACTGAAGCTTTCTTT. It is translated as CASSPLPTEAFF.